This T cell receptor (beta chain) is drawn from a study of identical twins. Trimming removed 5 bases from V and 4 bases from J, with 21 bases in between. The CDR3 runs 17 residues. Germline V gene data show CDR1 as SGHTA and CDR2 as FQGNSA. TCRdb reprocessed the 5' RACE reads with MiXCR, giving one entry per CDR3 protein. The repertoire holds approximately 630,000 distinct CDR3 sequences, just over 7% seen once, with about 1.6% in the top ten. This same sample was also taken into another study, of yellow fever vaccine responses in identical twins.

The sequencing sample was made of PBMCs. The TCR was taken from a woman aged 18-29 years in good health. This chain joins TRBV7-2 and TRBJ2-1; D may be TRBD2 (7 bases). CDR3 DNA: TGTGCCAGCAGCGTCGGGGCATGGGGGGGCCGATACAATGAGCAGTTCTTC. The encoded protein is CASSVGAWGGRYNEQFF.